This T cell receptor (beta chain) was profiled in a study of early T cells in non-severe SARS-CoV-2 infection. This clonotype was seen a few times. Each cDNA molecule carried a unique molecular identifier. TCRdb passed the 5' RACE reads through MiXCR, listing each CDR3 protein once. The repertoire holds around 100,000 distinct CDR3 sequences, 10% to 15% seen once, with roughly 6.2% in the top ten. V shed 2 bases and J 4 bases; nucleotides not matched to a gene: 9. CDR3 length equals 16 residues. From germline, CDR1 is WNHNN and CDR2 SYGVQD (reference sequence). The sample comprised whole blood. V gene TRBV10-1 combines with J gene TRBJ2-5; 8 bases are shared with TRBD1. The sequence was collected from an adult who was a healthcare worker with PCR-confirmed SARS-CoV-2 infection or an uninfected control (not recorded which). The CDR3 reads CASSEAPGQGSETQYF. As DNA, the CDR3 is TGCGCCAGCAGTGAGGCTCCCGGACAGGGTTCAGAGACCCAGTACTTC.